Described below is a single TCR beta chain sequence and its context. Its antigen is still unknown. This sample is drawn from a study of CD8+ T cells in alopecia areata. cDNA reverse transcribed from extracted RNA served as the sequencing template. Sequencing used immunoSEQ multiplex PCR; TCRdb keeps in-frame clones, though not all of them. The data show a few hundred thousand clones, under 40% seen once. The treatment here: oral pan-JAK inhibitor, 5-10 mg twice daily. Study results and caveats: Tofacitinib significantly brought down scalp clonality and expanded CD8+ clones among top 100. Relative to normal scalp, lesional scalp, especially alopecia totalis/universalis, showed higher clonality.

This TCR came from a human donor with alopecia areata. The source was CD4+ T cells sorted from blood, collected at approximately week 31, from a patient treated with tofacitinib.

CDR3 residues: CATSRDRGLSSYEQYF. DNA for the CDR3: TGTGCCACCAGCAGAGACAGGGGCCTGAGCTCCTACGAGCAGTACTTC. This rearrangement joins TRBV15 to TRBJ2-7, with D maybe TRBD1 (6 bases). Germline V CDR1 and CDR2: LNHNV, YYDKDF (reference sequence). Trimming took off 0 bases at V and 0 bases at J, with 12 bases between the two ends. This CDR3 spans 16 amino acids. The entire variable domain, with the rest obtained from reference TRBV15 and TRBJ2-7, is as follows: DAMVIQNPRYQVTQFGKPVTLSCSQTLNHNVMYWYQQKSSQAPKLLFHYYDKDFNNEADTPDNFQSRRPNTSFCFLDIRSPGLGDTAMYLCATSRDRGLSSYEQYFGPGTRLTVT.